The next 32 T cell receptor beta chains were all read from a single sample in a study of blood T cell repertoires in COVID-19. The protocol was immunoSEQ multiplex PCR, while the TCRdb copy is restricted to in-frame clones and leaves out a portion. The table lists approximately 350,000 clones, roughly 87% of them singletons. Sample: PBMCs or T cells enriched from blood (not recorded which). The receptors come from a woman aged 30 to 39 who had recovered from COVID-19.

The rearrangement links TRBV9 to TRBJ1-4; 9 bases are shared with TRBD1. The V segment lost 4 bases and the J segment 7 bases; nucleotides outside the gene matches: 5. Germline-derived CDR1 and CDR2 are SGDLS and YYNGEE. The CDR3 is made up of 14 amino acids. This CDR3 is CASSRQGGSEKLFF. In nucleotides, the CDR3 is TGTGCCAGCAGCCGACAGGGGGGGAGTGAAAAACTGTTTTTT.

V is TRBV25-1 and J is TRBJ2-1; D may be TRBD2 (6 bases). Trimming took 4 bases from V and 4 from J, leaving 20 bases between them. The germline CDR1 and CDR2 sequences are MGHDK and SYGVNS. The CDR3 covers 17 residues. CDR3 sequence: CASSGGGLPGPYNEQFF. The CDR3, as DNA: TGTGCCAGCAGTGGTGGGGGACTCCCCGGCCCGTACAATGAGCAGTTCTTC.

This clone appeared a single time. This chain uses TRBV7-8 with TRBJ2-5; D possibly corresponds to TRBD1 (6 bases). V lost 1 base, J lost 4 bases, and 19 bases lay in between. CDR3 size: 17 residues. In germline, CDR1 is SGHVS, CDR2 FQNEAQ. Here the CDR3 DNA reads TGTGCCAGCAGCTTAGTTTTCGGACAGAACACGGGAGAGACCCAGTACTTC. It is translated as CASSLVFGQNTGETQYF. The whole variable domain, remainder taken from reference TRBV7-8 and TRBJ2-5, is GAGVSQSPRYKVAKRGQDVALRCDPISGHVSLFWYQQALGQGPEFLTYFQNEAQLDKSGLPSDRFFAERPEGSVSTLKIQRTQQEDSAVYLCASSLVFGQNTGETQYFGPGTRLLVL.

The V gene is TRBV18, the J gene TRBJ2-2; TRBD2 matches at 7 bases. The CDR3 has 15 amino acids. Germline values: CDR1 KGHSH, CDR2 LQKENI. The trim removed 4 bases at V and 6 bases at J, leaving 8 bases unmatched. CDR3 loop: CASSRGLGPPGELFF. The CDR3 DNA reads as TGTGCCAGCTCACGAGGACTAGGCCCACCCGGGGAGCTGTTTTTT.

This chain uses TRBV5-1 with TRBJ1-2; D ambiguous. The V end lost 0 bases, the J end lost 6 bases, and 6 bases lay between the germline ends. This CDR3 comprises 12 residues. Germline assignment: CDR1 SGHRS and CDR2 YFSETQ. The CDR3 DNA is TGCGCCAGCAGCTTGGGCAGTAATGGCTACACCTTC. As protein: CASSLGSNGYTF.

This chain joins TRBV5-1 and TRBJ1-2, with TRBD1 matching over 7 bases. From germline, CDR1 is SGHRS and CDR2 YFSETQ. V lost 3 bases, J lost 3 bases, and 2 bases stayed unmatched. The CDR3 totals 13 residues. CDR3 sequence: CASSSGQDYGYTF. The CDR3, as DNA: TGCGCCAGCAGCTCTGGACAGGACTATGGCTACACCTTC. The variable domain in full, completed from reference TRBV5-1 and TRBJ1-2, reads KAGVTQTPRYLIKTRGQQVTLSCSPISGHRSVSWYQQTPGQGLQFLFEYFSETQRNKGNFPGRFSGRQFSNSRSEMNVSTLELGDSALYLCASSSGQDYGYTFGSGTRLTVV.

The chain couples TRBV5-1 to TRBJ1-3, with a weak D call TRBD1 (6 bases). V was shortened by 4 bases and J by 4 bases, with 9 bases between the two germline ends. The CDR3 runs 13 residues. CDR1 is SGHRS, CDR2 YFSETQ, per germline. CDR3 region: CASSRDTGNTIYF. As DNA, the CDR3 is TGCGCCAGCAGCCGGGACACCGGAAACACCATATATTTT.

The chain recombines TRBV6-5 with TRBJ1-1; D unclear. CDR3 length: 12 amino acids. V lost 6 bases and J 6 bases, leaving 11 bases between the germline ends. Germline V CDR1 and CDR2: MNHEY, SVGAGI. CDR3: CASRGREPEAFF. The CDR3 DNA sequence: TGTGCCAGCAGGGGGAGGGAGCCTGAAGCTTTCTTT.

The chain recombines TRBV11-2 with TRBJ2-2; 8 nucleotides match TRBD2. The germline V gene encodes CDR1 SGHAT and CDR2 FQNNGV. V trimming: 0 bases; J trimming: 2 bases; junction bases outside the gene matches: 2. This CDR3 region has 16 residues. As DNA, the CDR3 is TGTGCCAGCAGCTTAGAGAGCGGGGGAAACACCGGGGAGCTGTTTTTT. It encodes CASSLESGGNTGELFF.

The rearrangement joins TRBV27 to TRBJ1-2; TRBD1 matches 11 bases. The CDR3 runs 15 residues. Germline V CDR1 and CDR2: MNHEY, SMNVEV (reference sequence). The junction had 5 bases not matched to a gene; V was cut back by 5 bases and J by 3 bases. Written as DNA, the CDR3 is TGTGCCAGCAGTCCTCGGACAGGGGGCGACTATGGCTACACCTTC. Protein sequence: CASSPRTGGDYGYTF.

The chain combines TRBV4-2 with TRBJ2-3, with TRBD1 as a possible D gene (6 bases). V gave up 5 bases and J gave up 2 bases, with 11 bases separating them. There are 14 residues in the CDR3. Germline lookup yields CDR1 LGHNA and CDR2 YNFKEQ. CDR3 residues: CASSGQSNTDTQYF. The CDR3 DNA sequence: TGTGCCAGCAGCGGACAGTCCAACACAGATACGCAGTATTTT.

V gene TRBV4-1 combines with J gene TRBJ1-3, with TRBD1 identical over 7 bases. Germline lookup yields CDR1 MGHRA and CDR2 YSYEKL. J gave up 4 bases and V 0 bases, and 3 bases lay outside the gene matches. This CDR3 comprises 15 residues. The chain's CDR3 is CASSQDWGQGNTIYF. As DNA, the CDR3 is TGCGCCAGCAGCCAAGATTGGGGACAGGGAAACACCATATATTTT.

In this sample, this clone turned up a few times. The chain carries TRBV6-4 and TRBJ2-1; TRBD2 matches at 10 bases. Germline V CDR1 and CDR2: MRHNA, SNTAGT. The CDR3 contains 15 residues. V dropped 2 bases and J dropped 8; count of bases not matched to a gene: 6. The CDR3 nucleotides are TGTGCCAGCAGTGACGCAGCGGGAGGGCCTGATGAGCAGTTCTTC. Translation: CASSDAAGGPDEQFF.

The chain recombines TRBV2 with TRBJ1-3, with D tentatively TRBD1 (5 bases). Germline CDR1 SNHLY, CDR2 FYNNEI. V was trimmed by 6 bases and J by 2 bases, leaving 11 bases between them. The CDR3 has 14 residues. CDR3 bases: TGTGCCAGCAGCCCTTCAGGGCCTGGAAACACCATATATTTT. This translates into CASSPSGPGNTIYF.

The chain employs TRBV6-5 and TRBJ2-5, with D possibly matching TRBD1 (6 bases). Germline V gene lookup returns CDR1 MNHEY and CDR2 SVGAGI. Trimming removed 5 bases from V and 2 bases from J, with 15 bases in between. CDR3 length equals 15 residues. CDR3 sequence (DNA): TGTGCCAGCAGTCAGGGGCTAGCCTTACAAGAGACCCAGTACTTC. The encoded protein is CASSQGLALQETQYF.

This clone has more than one count but fewer than ten. The chain couples TRBV30 to TRBJ2-1; D may be TRBD2 (6 bases). This CDR3 has 12 amino acids. Trimming shortened V by 1 base and J by 12 bases, and 13 bases separated the two germline ends. Germline V gene lookup returns CDR1 GTSNPN and CDR2 SVGIG (reference sequence). This chain's CDR3 is CAWSDIGGSQFF. DNA for the CDR3: TGTGCCTGGAGTGATATCGGGGGATCGCAGTTCTTC.

The chain is built from TRBV18 and TRBJ2-5; tentatively, D is TRBD2 (6 bases). The CDR3 contains 16 residues. Germline V lookup: CDR1 KGHSH, CDR2 LQKENI. Trimming left V 4 bases short and J 2 bases short, with 17 bases between. The CDR3 is CASSLRGWMGQETQYF. The CDR3 region has the DNA TGTGCCAGCTCACTACGGGGGTGGATGGGTCAAGAGACCCAGTACTTC.

This clone showed up just once. This sequence joins TRBV28 and TRBJ2-3, with 8 bases that match TRBD2. V lost 10 bases and J lost 5; bases outside the gene matches: 11. This CDR3 comprises 14 residues. Germline V lookup: CDR1 MDHEN, CDR2 SYDVKM. The CDR3 region is CATSGAGAVDTQYF. CDR3 in DNA: TGTGCCACCTCCGGAGCGGGAGCCGTAGATACGCAGTATTTT.

This chain connects TRBV11-3 to TRBJ2-3; 7 nucleotides align to TRBD1. Losses at the gene ends were 4 bases for V and 6 bases for J; bases not matched to a gene: 10. Germline loops: CDR1 SGHNT, CDR2 YENEEA. This CDR3 is 15 amino acids long. DNA of the CDR3: TGTGCCAGCAGCTCGGGACAGCGAGCGAGGGATACGCAGTATTTT. This translates into CASSSGQRARDTQYF.

The CDR3 sequence: CASSSTLAGYEQYF. The CDR3 DNA follows: TGCGCCAGCAGCTCCACACTAGCGGGATACGAGCAGTACTTC. The chain combines TRBV5-1 with TRBJ2-7; 10 bases are shared with TRBD2. This CDR3 spans 14 amino acids. Germline trimming cut 3 bases from V and 4 bases from J; bases unmatched to any gene: 4. Germline V gene data show CDR1 as SGHRS and CDR2 as YFSETQ.

This clone occurred once. In DNA, the CDR3 is TGTGCCACCAGTGATTCGGGAGAATACACAGATACGCAGTATTTT. It translates to CATSDSGEYTDTQYF. J is TRBJ2-3 and V is TRBV24-1, with a tentative D call TRBD2 (6 bases). Germline values: CDR1 KGHDR, CDR2 SFDVKD. V was cut by 2 bases and J by 2 bases, with 10 bases left in between. The length of the CDR3 is 15 residues.

The chain couples TRBV19 to TRBJ1-2, with 9 bases aligning to TRBD1. J gave up 3 bases and V 9 bases, and 11 bases lay outside the gene matches. Germline V lookup: CDR1 LNHDA, CDR2 SQIVND (reference sequence). The CDR3 extends over 15 amino acids. The CDR3 bases are TGTGCCAGCAGAGAGTCGACAGGGGGGGACTATGGCTACACCTTC. The encoded protein is CASRESTGGDYGYTF.

This chain uses TRBV5-1 with TRBJ2-1, with D unresolved. In germline, CDR1 is SGHRS, CDR2 YFSETQ. V dropped 2 bases and J dropped 7 bases, with 7 bases sitting between them. This CDR3 is built from 12 residues. CDR3 sequence: CASSFLRNEQFF. For the CDR3, the DNA is TGCGCCAGCAGCTTCTTGAGGAATGAGCAGTTCTTC. Variable domain in full (rest from reference TRBV5-1 and TRBJ2-1): KAGVTQTPRYLIKTRGQQVTLSCSPISGHRSVSWYQQTPGQGLQFLFEYFSETQRNKGNFPGRFSGRQFSNSRSEMNVSTLELGDSALYLCASSFLRNEQFFGPGTRLTVL.

The chain is built from TRBV19 and TRBJ2-1; D gene uncertain. The V and J ends lost 5 bases and 1 base respectively, with 6 bases between them. The CDR3 totals 13 residues. The V gene's germline CDR1 is LNHDA and CDR2 SQIVND (reference sequence). The CDR3 DNA reads as TGTGCCAGTAGTCTCGGGTCCTACAATGAGCAGTTCTTC. As protein: CASSLGSYNEQFF.

J is TRBJ1-1 and V is TRBV7-8; D ambiguous. This CDR3 region has 13 residues. In germline, CDR1 is SGHVS, CDR2 FQNEAQ. The ends were cut back, 2 bases at V and 5 bases at J, with 9 bases in the middle. The CDR3 DNA reads as TGTGCCAGCAGCTTAAGCCTAAAAACTGAAGCTTTCTTT. Residues: CASSLSLKTEAFF.

This clone was seen once. The rearrangement links TRBV28 to TRBJ1-1; D might be TRBD1 (6 bases). The V and J ends lost 4 bases and 3 bases respectively, with 12 bases between them. From germline, CDR1 is MDHEN and CDR2 SYDVKM. The CDR3 contains 14 residues. The CDR3 sequence is CASSSLQGHTEAFF. DNA of the CDR3: TGTGCCAGCAGTTCACTACAGGGTCACACTGAAGCTTTCTTT.

This sequence joins TRBV6-5 and TRBJ2-5; 11 bases fit TRBD2. V lost 4 bases, J lost 3 bases, and 4 bases stayed unmatched. The germline V gene has CDR1 MNHEY and CDR2 SVGAGI. The CDR3 covers 15 residues. CDR3 sequence: CASSSQLAGEETQYF. The CDR3 DNA is TGTGCCAGCAGTTCGCAACTAGCGGGAGAAGAGACCCAGTACTTC.

The sample holds a few counts of this clone. The genes are TRBV10-3 and TRBJ2-7; 14 bases fit TRBD2. The CDR3 has 16 amino acids. Germline trimming cut 11 bases from V and 4 bases from J; bases unmatched to any gene: 13. Germline V gene sequence: CDR1 ENHRY, CDR2 SYGVKD. CDR3 DNA sequence: TGTGCCTCCCGGGGGACTAGCGGGAGCAGTGGGTACGAGCAGTACTTC. This sequence encodes CASRGTSGSSGYEQYF.

The gene calls are TRBV6-5 and TRBJ2-5, with 7 bases fitting TRBD1. CDR1 and CDR2 (germline): MNHEY, SVGAGI. The CDR3 is 11 amino acids. With V trimmed by 6 bases and J by 10 bases, 5 bases remained unmatched. CDR3 region: CASSFDRVQYF. In DNA, the CDR3 is TGTGCCAGCAGCTTCGACAGGGTCCAGTACTTC.

V usage is TRBV5-4 and J usage is TRBJ2-3; 10 bases align to TRBD2. CDR1 is SGHNT and CDR2 is YYREEE in the germline V gene (reference sequence). After removal of 4 bases from V and 5 bases from J, the junction contained 10 bases not matched to a gene. The length of the CDR3 is 16 residues. CDR3 nucleotide sequence: TGTGCCAGCAGCATAAAAGCGGGGGGGCAAGTAGATACGCAGTATTTT. This encodes CASSIKAGGQVDTQYF.

The genes are TRBV5-1 and TRBJ2-3; 11 bases map to TRBD2. The CDR3 totals 16 residues. The germline V gene encodes CDR1 SGHRS and CDR2 YFSETQ. The ends lost 2 bases at V and 4 bases at J; junction bases unmatched: 6. CDR3 DNA sequence: TGCGCCAGCAGCTTAATAGCGGGAGGGCCTCCAGATACGCAGTATTTT. It codes for CASSLIAGGPPDTQYF.

This chain uses TRBV6-5 with TRBJ1-2; D possibly corresponds to TRBD1 (5 bases). V lost 2 bases and J 8 bases, leaving 15 bases between the germline ends. The CDR3 has 14 residues. Germline values: CDR1 MNHEY, CDR2 SVGAGI. The DNA of the CDR3 is TGTGCCAGCAGTTACGAGGCAGGGAATATAGGCTACACCTTC. Protein product: CASSYEAGNIGYTF.